The following is a T cell receptor beta chain sequence with its context. Trimming removed 4 bases at V and 7 bases at J, with 7 bases between. Germline loops: CDR1 SQVTM, CDR2 ANQGSEA. CDR3 length: 10 residues. This specimen comes from a study of yellow fever vaccine responses in identical twins. TCRdb recomputed calls from the RT-PCR reads with MiXCR, one row per CDR3 protein. Among some 3,300 distinct CDR3 sequences listed, around 87% were seen once. This receptor was taken from a woman between 18 and 29 years old who received the yellow fever vaccine. This sample comprised T cells from blood (PBMCs), unsorted or a sorted subset (not recorded which), obtained before or after yellow fever vaccination (not recorded which). The rearrangement links TRBV29-1 to TRBJ1-1; D may be TRBD1 (5 bases). CDR3 loop: CSVARVEAFF. CDR3 DNA: TGCAGCGTTGCCAGGGTTGAAGCTTTCTTT.